Given below is one T cell receptor beta chain in context. The length of the CDR3 is 15 residues. CDR1 and CDR2 (germline): SGHTA, FQGTGA. V gave up 5 bases and J gave up 3 bases; unmatched junction bases: 3. This entry belongs to a study of blood T cell repertoires in COVID-19. In the authors' methods: Amplification from reference gene primers served as the basis for estimated nucleated cell counts. Some clones are missing from TCRdb's copy, which holds only in-frame ones; the method was immunoSEQ multiplex PCR. V, J and clone size are taken as reported in that table, and D and trimming were inferred from the DNA itself. The table includes approximately 160,000 clones, about 86% detected once.

The chain is built from TRBV7-3 and TRBJ2-2; TRBD2 matches at 10 bases. The source material was peripheral blood. The TCR sequence derives from a man in his forties or fifties with active or convalescent COVID-19. The CDR3 spells CASSPSGGDTGELFF. DNA of the CDR3: TGTGCCAGCAGCCCGAGCGGGGGGGACACCGGGGAGCTGTTTTTT.